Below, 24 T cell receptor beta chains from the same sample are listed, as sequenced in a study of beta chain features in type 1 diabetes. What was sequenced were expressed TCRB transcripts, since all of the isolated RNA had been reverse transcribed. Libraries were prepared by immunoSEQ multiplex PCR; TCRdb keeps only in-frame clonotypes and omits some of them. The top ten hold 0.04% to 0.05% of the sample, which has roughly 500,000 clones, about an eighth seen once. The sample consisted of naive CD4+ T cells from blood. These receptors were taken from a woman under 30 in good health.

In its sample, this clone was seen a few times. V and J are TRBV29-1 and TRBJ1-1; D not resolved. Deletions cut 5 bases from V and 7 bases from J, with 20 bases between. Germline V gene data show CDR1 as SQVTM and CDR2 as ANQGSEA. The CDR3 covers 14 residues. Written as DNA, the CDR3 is TGCAGCGTTTTTAGCCCGTTAGGCGCTTATGAAGCTTTCTTT. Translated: CSVFSPLGAYEAFF.

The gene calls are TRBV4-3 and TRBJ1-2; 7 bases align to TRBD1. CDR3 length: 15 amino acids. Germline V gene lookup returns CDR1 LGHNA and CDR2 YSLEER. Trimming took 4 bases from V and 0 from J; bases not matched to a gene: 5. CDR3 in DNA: TGCGCCAGCAGCCCGGGACAGTCCGCTAACTATGGCTACACCTTC. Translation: CASSPGQSANYGYTF.

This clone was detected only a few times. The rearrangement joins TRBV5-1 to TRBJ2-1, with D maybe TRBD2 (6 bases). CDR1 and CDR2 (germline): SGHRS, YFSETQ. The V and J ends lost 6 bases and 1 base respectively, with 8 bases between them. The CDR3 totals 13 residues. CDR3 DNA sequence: TGCGCCAGCAAGGAGGGTTCCTACAATGAGCAGTTCTTC. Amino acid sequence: CASKEGSYNEQFF.

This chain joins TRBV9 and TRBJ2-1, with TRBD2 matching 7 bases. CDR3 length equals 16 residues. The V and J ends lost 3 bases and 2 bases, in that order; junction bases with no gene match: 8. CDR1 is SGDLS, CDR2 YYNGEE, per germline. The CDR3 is CASSGPSGMPYNEQFF. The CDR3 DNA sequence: TGTGCCAGCAGCGGCCCCAGCGGGATGCCCTACAATGAGCAGTTCTTC.

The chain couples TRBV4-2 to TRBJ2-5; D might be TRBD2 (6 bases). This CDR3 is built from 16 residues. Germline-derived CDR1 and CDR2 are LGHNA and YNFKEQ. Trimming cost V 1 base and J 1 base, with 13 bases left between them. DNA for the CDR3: TGTGCCAGCAGCCAAGGAACGGGAGTCCTCCAAGAGACCCAGTACTTC. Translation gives CASSQGTGVLQETQYF.

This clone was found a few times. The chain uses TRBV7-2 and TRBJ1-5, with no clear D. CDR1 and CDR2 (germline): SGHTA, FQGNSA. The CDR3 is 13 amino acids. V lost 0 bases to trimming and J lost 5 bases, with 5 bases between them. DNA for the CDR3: TGTGCCAGCAGCTTAGCAGTGGATCAGCCCCAGCATTTT. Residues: CASSLAVDQPQHF.

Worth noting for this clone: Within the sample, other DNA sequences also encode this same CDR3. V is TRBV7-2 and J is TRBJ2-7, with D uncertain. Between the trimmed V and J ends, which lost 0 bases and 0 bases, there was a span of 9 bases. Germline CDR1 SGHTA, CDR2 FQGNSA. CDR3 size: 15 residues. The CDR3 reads CASSLASGSSYEQYF. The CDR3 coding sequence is TGTGCCAGCAGCTTAGCATCAGGATCCTCCTACGAGCAGTACTTC.

This CDR3 reads CASTTGVQETQYF. The CDR3 nucleotides are TGTGCCAGCACCACAGGGGTCCAAGAGACCCAGTACTTC. The V gene is TRBV18, the J gene TRBJ2-5; 7 bases line up with TRBD1. V lost 8 bases to trimming and J lost 1 base; unmatched junction nucleotides: 4. The CDR3 runs 13 residues. The germline V gene has CDR1 KGHSH and CDR2 LQKENI.

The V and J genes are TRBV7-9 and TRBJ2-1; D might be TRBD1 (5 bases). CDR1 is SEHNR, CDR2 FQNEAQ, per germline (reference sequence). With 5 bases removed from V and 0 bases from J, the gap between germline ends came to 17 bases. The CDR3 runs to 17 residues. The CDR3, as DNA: TGTGCCAGCAGCCCTCCGCAGGGAAGGAGCTCCTACAATGAGCAGTTCTTC. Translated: CASSPPQGRSSYNEQFF.

CDR3 nucleotide sequence: TGTGCCTGGAGTGCGGGGACAGCTGGAAACACCATATATTTT. This sequence encodes CAWSAGTAGNTIYF. The V call is TRBV30, the J call TRBJ1-3; 7 bases are shared with TRBD1. The CDR3 is 14 residues long. Per the germline V gene, CDR1 is GTSNPN and CDR2 is SVGIG (reference sequence). Trimming removed 1 base from V and 2 bases from J; junction bases left unmatched: 2.

In DNA, the CDR3 is TGTGCCAGCAGTCCGACAGGGGTCGAGCAGTACTTC. It translates to CASSPTGVEQYF. This rearrangement joins TRBV2 to TRBJ2-7, with TRBD1 matching 8 bases. Germline values: CDR1 SNHLY, CDR2 FYNNEI. The CDR3 sequence is 12 residues long. The trim removed 5 bases at V and 6 bases at J, leaving 3 bases unmatched.

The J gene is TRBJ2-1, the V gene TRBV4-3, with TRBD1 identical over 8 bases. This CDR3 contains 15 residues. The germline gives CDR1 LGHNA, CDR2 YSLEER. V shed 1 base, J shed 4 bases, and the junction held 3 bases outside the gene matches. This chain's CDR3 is CASSQVGQGYNEQFF. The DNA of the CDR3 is TGCGCCAGCAGCCAAGTAGGACAGGGATACAATGAGCAGTTCTTC.

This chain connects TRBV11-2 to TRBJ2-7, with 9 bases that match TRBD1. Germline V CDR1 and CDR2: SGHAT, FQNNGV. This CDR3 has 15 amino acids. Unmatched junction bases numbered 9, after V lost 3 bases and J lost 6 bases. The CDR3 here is CASSFTGTGSFEQYF. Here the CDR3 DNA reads TGTGCCAGCAGCTTCACCGGGACAGGGAGTTTCGAGCAGTACTTC. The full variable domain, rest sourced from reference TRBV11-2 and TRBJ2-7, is EAGVAQSPRYKIIEKRQSVAFWCNPISGHATLYWYQQILGQGPKLLIQFQNNGVVDDSQLPKDRFSAERLKGVDSTLKIQPAKLEDSAVYLCASSFTGTGSFEQYFGPGTRLTVT.

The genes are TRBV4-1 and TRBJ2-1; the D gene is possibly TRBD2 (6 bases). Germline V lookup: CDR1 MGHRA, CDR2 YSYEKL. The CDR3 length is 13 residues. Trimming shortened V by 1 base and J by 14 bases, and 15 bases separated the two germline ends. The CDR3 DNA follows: TGCGCCAGCAGCCAAGTGGTGGGGGGTTCGAAGTTCTTC. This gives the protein CASSQVVGGSKFF.

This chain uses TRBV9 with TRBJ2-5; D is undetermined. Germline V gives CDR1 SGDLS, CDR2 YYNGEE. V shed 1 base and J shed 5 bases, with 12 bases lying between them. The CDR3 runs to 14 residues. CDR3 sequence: CASSVSEVLETQYF. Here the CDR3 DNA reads TGTGCCAGCAGCGTAAGTGAGGTGCTGGAGACCCAGTACTTC.

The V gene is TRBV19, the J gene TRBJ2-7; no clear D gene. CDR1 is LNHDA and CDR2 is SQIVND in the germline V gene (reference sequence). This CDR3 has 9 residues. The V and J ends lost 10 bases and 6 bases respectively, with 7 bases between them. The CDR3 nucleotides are TGTGCCATCGAAGGCGAGCAGTACTTC. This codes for CAIEGEQYF.

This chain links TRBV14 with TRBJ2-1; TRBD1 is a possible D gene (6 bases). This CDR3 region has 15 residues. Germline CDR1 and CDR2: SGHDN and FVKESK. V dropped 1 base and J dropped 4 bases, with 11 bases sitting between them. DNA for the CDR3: TGTGCCAGCAGCCAAGCTCATACAGGGTACAATGAGCAGTTCTTC. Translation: CASSQAHTGYNEQFF.

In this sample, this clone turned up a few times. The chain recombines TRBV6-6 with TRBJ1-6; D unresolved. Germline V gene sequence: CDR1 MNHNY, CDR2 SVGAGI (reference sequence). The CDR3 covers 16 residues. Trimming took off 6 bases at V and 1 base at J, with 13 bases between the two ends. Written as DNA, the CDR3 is TGTGCCAGCAGCGCCATAGCTGGTTCCTATAATTCACCCCTCCACTTT. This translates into CASSAIAGSYNSPLHF.

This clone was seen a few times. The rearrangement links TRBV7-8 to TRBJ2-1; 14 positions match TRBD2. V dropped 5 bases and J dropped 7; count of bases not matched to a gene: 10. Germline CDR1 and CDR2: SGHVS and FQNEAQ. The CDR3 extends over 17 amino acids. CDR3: CASSAPGLAGGGNEQFF. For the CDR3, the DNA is TGTGCCAGCAGCGCGCCCGGACTAGCGGGGGGTGGGAATGAGCAGTTCTTC. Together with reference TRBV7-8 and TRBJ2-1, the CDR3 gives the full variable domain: GAGVSQSPRYKVAKRGQDVALRCDPISGHVSLFWYQQALGQGPEFLTYFQNEAQLDKSGLPSDRFFAERPEGSVSTLKIQRTQQEDSAVYLCASSAPGLAGGGNEQFFGPGTRLTVL.

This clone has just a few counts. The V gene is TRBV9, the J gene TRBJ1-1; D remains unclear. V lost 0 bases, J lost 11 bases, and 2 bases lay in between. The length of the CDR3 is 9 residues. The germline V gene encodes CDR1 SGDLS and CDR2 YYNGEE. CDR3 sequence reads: CASSVGAFF. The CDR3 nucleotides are TGTGCCAGCAGCGTAGGTGCTTTCTTT.

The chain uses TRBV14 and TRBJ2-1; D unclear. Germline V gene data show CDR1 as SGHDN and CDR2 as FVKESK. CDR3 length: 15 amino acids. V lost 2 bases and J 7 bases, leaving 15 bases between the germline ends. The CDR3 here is CASSQPGIFWNEQFF. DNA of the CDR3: TGTGCCAGCAGCCAACCGGGTATTTTTTGGAATGAGCAGTTCTTC. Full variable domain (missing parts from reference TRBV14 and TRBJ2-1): EAGVTQFPSHSVIEKGQTVTLRCDPISGHDNLYWYRRVMGKEIKFLLHFVKESKQDESGMPNNRFLAERTGGTYSTLKVQPAELEDSGVYFCASSQPGIFWNEQFFGPGTRLTVL.

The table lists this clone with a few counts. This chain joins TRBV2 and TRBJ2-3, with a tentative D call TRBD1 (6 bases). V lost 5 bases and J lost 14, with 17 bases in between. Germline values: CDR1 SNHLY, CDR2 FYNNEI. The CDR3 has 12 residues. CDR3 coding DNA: TGTGCCAGCAGTATTCGACAGGCTCGGTGGTATTTT. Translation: CASSIRQARWYF.

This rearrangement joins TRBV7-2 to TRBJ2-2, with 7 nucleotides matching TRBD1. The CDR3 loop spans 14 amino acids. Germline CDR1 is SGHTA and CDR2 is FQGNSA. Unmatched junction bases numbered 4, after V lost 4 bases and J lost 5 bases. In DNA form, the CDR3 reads TGTGCCAGCAGCTCCCCCAGGGGGACCGGGGAGCTGTTTTTT. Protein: CASSSPRGTGELFF.

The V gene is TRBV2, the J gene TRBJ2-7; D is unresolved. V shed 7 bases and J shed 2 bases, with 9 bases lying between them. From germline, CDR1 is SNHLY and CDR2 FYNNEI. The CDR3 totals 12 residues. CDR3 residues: CASMRGAYEQYV. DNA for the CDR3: TGTGCCAGCATGAGAGGAGCCTACGAGCAGTACGTC.